The sequence of this TCR beta chain was determined in a study of tumor-infiltrating lymphocytes in primary liver carcinoma. About the research overall: Staging placed the tumors at T1-T3 N0M0, and they measured 4.2 to 10 cm across. General observations from the study: Tumors significantly exceeded blood in top-250-clone fraction (p = 0.039).

Total RNA (about 500 ng) served as template for TCR beta cDNA synthesis primed by a constant-region primer. The TCR beta library was amplified through three nested multiplex PCR rounds in a modified ARM-PCR procedure. TRBV1-TRBV30 forward primers paired with a C-beta reverse primer drove the first two PCR rounds, roughly 10 cycles each. TCRdb recomputed calls from the multiplex PCR reads with MiXCR, one row per CDR3 protein. The sample holds about 120,000 distinct CDR3 sequences, approximately 68% seen once. This CDR3 has 14 amino acids. Per germline, CDR1 SQVTM and CDR2 ANQGSEA. The V and J ends lost 5 bases and 2 bases respectively, with 14 bases between them. This clonotype has ten or more counts. Its antigen is not identified. Both RNA and DNA were isolated together from roughly 20-30 mg of bulk tissue that had not been sorted.

The sequencing sample was made of tumor-adjacent normal liver tissue. This TCR came from a woman aged 60-75 years with primary liver carcinoma and hepatitis B virus infection. The V gene is TRBV29-1, the J gene TRBJ2-3; D is possibly TRBD1 (5 bases). CDR3 region: CSVCDRAFTDTQYF. The CDR3 DNA reads TGCAGCGTTTGTGACAGAGCATTCACAGATACGCAGTATTTT.